This T cell receptor beta chain was recorded in a study of radiation and T cells in renal cell carcinoma. The CDR3 sequence is 14 residues long. CDR1 is LGHNA, CDR2 YNFKEQ, per germline. With V trimmed by 1 base and J by 8 bases, 5 bases remained unmatched. Profiling relied on immunoSEQ multiplex PCR, and the TCRdb table lists in-frame clones only, not all of them. The sample lists under 200,000 clones, roughly 90% occurring once. A note on this clone: Its antigen is not known.

Study-wide results and caveats: Without pretreatment biopsies, baseline tumor clonotype presence was undetermined.

Time point noted: blood 4 weeks post-SBRT, at nephrectomy. Treatment defined: 15 Gy SBRT to primary tumor, nephrectomy 4 weeks later. This renal cell carcinoma was of the clear cell type. The sample was blood, taken from a patient whose treatment included radiotherapy and nephrectomy. The chain joins TRBV4-2 to TRBJ1-2, with 9 bases identical to TRBD1. The TCR was taken from a woman between 50 and 59 years old with renal cell carcinoma. In DNA, the CDR3 is TGTGCCAGCAGCCAAGCGGGGACAGGGAAAGGCTACACCTTC. Its translation: CASSQAGTGKGYTF.